The TCR beta chain under discussion was sequenced for a study of control samples from healthy donors and cancer patients (dated by TCRdb to 2018 to 2020). The CDR3 holds 16 amino acids from the cysteine to the phenylalanine. The CDR3 DNA has 48 bases and is translated from base 1. V lost 1 base and J lost 7 bases; the stretch between them is 14 bases long. The germline V gene encodes CDR1 SGHDN and CDR2 FVKESK. Library preparation employed the immunoSEQ multiplex PCR assay. The source is immuneACCESS, and TCRdb retained only in-frame sequences with V and J called. Part of the clones is not carried over; for the studies checked, unresolved V genes explain less than half of this, and the remainder is unexplained. Recorded for this sample are some 13,000 clones; about 77% of them occurred a single time. Jointly, the top ten make up 8.4% of the sample. As to this clone: Its cognate antigen has yet to be identified. No base quality information exists; no much larger clone differs at one position.

The sequenced sample consisted of formalin-fixed, paraffin-embedded tissue. This TCR derives from a male donor with melanoma. The chain is encoded by TRBV14 joined to TRBJ1-6; the D gene is unclear. DNA sequence: TGTGCCAGCAGCCAAGTGGGTCGACTGATAAATTCACCCCTCCACTTT. This yields the protein CASSQVGRLINSPLHF.